This TCR beta chain was identified during a study of post-analysis software for immune sequencing data (dated by TCRdb to about 2015). Context from the whole study: Disease courses on record covered relapsing-remitting, secondary progressive and progressive-relapsing multiple sclerosis, though some patients had no subtype annotation. A subset of samples was prepared in parallel using single-end sample barcoding, then pooled and co-amplified after Illumina adapter ligation. The multiple sclerosis patient repertoires were compared with approximately 11 previously published healthy control repertoires from donors aged about 6 to 26 years. Study-wide findings and limitations: Roughly 5 TRBV segments, including TRBV5-6, TRBV5-1 and TRBV20-1, were significantly more frequent in patients than controls. Compared with controls, multiple sclerosis patients had significantly lower normalized Chao1 diversity, a finding suggesting substantial peripheral T-cell clonal expansion. Direct clustering with F measure showed strong co-clustering of samples prepared in the same batch, prompting a batch-effect correction. The multiple sclerosis patient group was slightly younger than the control group.

To note about this clonotype: Its binding antigen is unknown. One base away there is no much larger clone; base qualities are not given.

Preparation of the library involved PCR. This sample was sequenced with an Illumina HiSeq 2500. To reduce PCR and sequencing biases, unique molecular identifiers were built into the TCR beta cDNA libraries. Per 1 to 10 million input T cells, approximately 500,000 cDNA molecules were obtained, such that each molecule approximated one T cell. The patient libraries were prepared and sequenced with the same protocol used for the earlier healthy control dataset. Within a given batch, samples were prepared together, multiplexed and sequenced on the same HiSeq lane. As for the original processing: MIGEC handled the raw barcoded reads, throwing out single-read molecular identifier groups before consensus assembly and CDR3 extraction. VDJtools was used for post-analysis of the clonotype tables, with diversity normalized by down-sampling every dataset to the smallest sample size. Repertoire overlap clustering matched CDR3 amino acid but not nucleotide sequences to correct batch-related cross-sample contamination. Using fastp at Q25 and MiXCR, TCRdb reprocessed the public reads and kept productive beta chains. Each entry is one CDR3 protein sequence, shown with its most common DNA and genes. It is TCRdb's table, rather than the study itself, that gives the V and J calls and clone size. The sample includes hundreds of thousands of distinct CDR3 sequences, with 25% to 30% observed a single time. About 0.5% of the sample rests with the top ten.

To demonstrate the VDJtools post-analysis software, the study profiled TCR beta repertoires from the peripheral blood of around 13 young patients with multiple sclerosis. The multiple sclerosis patients were children and adolescents between roughly 6 and 16 years of age. Per the germline V gene (reference sequence), DFQATT is the CDR1 and SNEGSKA is the CDR2. V is trimmed back by 6 bases and J by 13 bases, and the junction contains 23 bases that no gene match accounts for. The CDR3 spans 16 residues, from the cysteine through the phenylalanine. Only the CDR3 DNA is retained, 48 bases long and in frame from the first base.

The chain employs TRBV20-1 and TRBJ2-1, with 8 junctional bases fitting TRBD2. Input material: blood. The TCR originated in a girl aged 10 to 17 with multiple sclerosis. The CDR3 loop reads CSAVGERAGVAETQFF. Read as DNA, the sequence is TGCAGTGCAGTCGGAGAACGAGCGGGAGTAGCAGAGACCCAGTTCTTC.